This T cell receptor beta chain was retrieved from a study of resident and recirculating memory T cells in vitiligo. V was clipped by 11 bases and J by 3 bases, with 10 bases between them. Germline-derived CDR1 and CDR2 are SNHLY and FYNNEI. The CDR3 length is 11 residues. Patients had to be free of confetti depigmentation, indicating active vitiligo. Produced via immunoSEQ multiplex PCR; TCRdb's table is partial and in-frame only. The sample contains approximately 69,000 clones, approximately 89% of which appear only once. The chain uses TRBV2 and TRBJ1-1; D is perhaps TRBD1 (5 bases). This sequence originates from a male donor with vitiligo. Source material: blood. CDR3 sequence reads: CAGIQDTEAFF. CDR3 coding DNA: TGTGCCGGAATACAGGACACTGAAGCTTTCTTT.